This T cell receptor (beta chain) originates from a study of cytomegalovirus exposure and HLA in healthy donors. Findings and caveats of the study: TCR beta chains numbering some 160 were designated cytomegalovirus-associated. Follow-up analysis seemed to connect common viral pathogens with several of the most significant clusters identified.

As regards this clone: Its antigen is unidentified.

Germline V gene sequence: CDR1 LNHNV, CDR2 YYDKDF (reference sequence). This CDR3 has 16 residues. V dropped 5 bases and J dropped 1; count of bases not matched to a gene: 7. Both 60 Vbeta primers and 13 Jbeta primers went into the PCR. The method was immunoSEQ multiplex PCR; TCRdb's version includes in-frame clones alone and lacks a portion of them. The sample carries fewer than 150,000 clones, 80% recorded once. This TCR derives from a man between 25 and 39 years old in good health and CMV-seronegative. Source material: PBMCs. The chain carries TRBV15 and TRBJ2-3; 9 bases map to TRBD2. The CDR3 here is CATSLAPSGGTDTQYF. CDR3 DNA: TGTGCCACCAGCCTCGCCCCTAGCGGGGGCACAGATACGCAGTATTTT. Full variable domain (outside the CDR3, taken from reference TRBV15 and TRBJ2-3): DAMVIQNPRYQVTQFGKPVTLSCSQTLNHNVMYWYQQKSSQAPKLLFHYYDKDFNNEADTPDNFQSRRPNTSFCFLDIRSPGLGDTAMYLCATSLAPSGGTDTQYFGPGTRLTVL.